The 29 T cell receptor beta chains given below trace back to one sample, sequenced in a study of T cells in Graves' hyperthyroidism and ophthalmopathy. Amplification of TCR beta CDR3 regions was performed using RNA transcripts as template. Primed by the HTBI set, a first-round RT-PCR was run on the TCR CDR3. TCRdb called the multiplex PCR reads again in MiXCR, with one record for every CDR3 protein. The sample records hundreds of thousands of distinct CDR3 sequences, about 17% being singletons. Sequencing was carried out using blood. The origin of the receptors is a woman in her twenties or thirties with Graves' hyperthyroidism.

This clonotype was recorded at least ten times. The V gene is TRBV6-1, the J gene TRBJ2-1; 9 nucleotides line up with TRBD2. The CDR3 extends over 14 amino acids. Germline V gene data show CDR1 as MNHNS and CDR2 as SASEGT. Trimming at V came to 5 bases and at J to 13 bases, leaving 12 bases not matched to a gene. CDR3 in amino acids: CASSWSGRSPGQFF. The CDR3 bases are TGTGCCAGCAGTTGGAGCGGGAGGTCCCCCGGTCAGTTCTTC.

This clonotype was observed a few times. This chain joins TRBV19 and TRBJ1-1; 9 nucleotides line up with TRBD1. Germline trimming cut 7 bases from V and 4 bases from J; bases unmatched to any gene: 7. CDR1 and CDR2 (germline): LNHDA, SQIVND (reference sequence). This CDR3 region has 14 residues. In DNA form, the CDR3 reads TGTGCCAGTACCGCCGGGACAGGGATCACTGAAGCTTTCTTT. It codes for CASTAGTGITEAFF.

V and J are TRBV19 and TRBJ2-1; 10 nucleotides match TRBD2. V gave up 2 bases and J gave up 6 bases; unmatched junction bases: 7. Looked up from germline, CDR1 is LNHDA and CDR2 is SQIVND (reference sequence). This CDR3 is 16 amino acids long. The CDR3, as DNA: TGTGCCAGTAGTATATCCCGGACTAGCGGTTCCAATGAGCAGTTCTTC. Translation gives CASSISRTSGSNEQFF.

This clonotype was recorded many times. The chain employs TRBV27 and TRBJ2-7; 7 nucleotides match TRBD2. V was clipped by 8 bases and J by 1 base; unmatched bases: 8. The CDR3 spans 14 residues. Germline CDR1 is MNHEY and CDR2 is SMNVEV (reference sequence). CDR3 in amino acids: CASSRASGSYEQYF. DNA for the CDR3: TGTGCCAGCTCCCGGGCTAGCGGATCCTACGAGCAGTACTTC.

This rearrangement joins TRBV29-1 to TRBJ2-1; 10 positions agree with TRBD1. V lost 2 bases, J lost 5 bases, and 3 bases stayed unmatched. The CDR3 length is 14 residues. Germline V gene data show CDR1 as SQVTM and CDR2 as ANQGSEA. CDR3 nucleotides: TGCAGCGTTGAAAGGGACAGGGGCCACAATGAGCAGTTCTTC. Translated, it gives CSVERDRGHNEQFF.

The chain combines TRBV13 with TRBJ1-2; weak D call: TRBD1 (5 bases). Germline-derived CDR1 and CDR2 are PRHDT and FYEKMQ (reference sequence). Trimming removed 5 bases from V and 0 bases from J, with 13 bases in between. This CDR3 has 15 amino acids. CDR3 protein: CASSRRDSPNYGYTF. The DNA for the CDR3 is TGTGCCAGCAGCCGTCGGGACTCACCTAACTATGGCTACACCTTC.

This clonotype was found a few times. The chain carries TRBV2 and TRBJ1-3, with D hard to call. This CDR3 region has 14 residues. Germline V gene sequence: CDR1 SNHLY, CDR2 FYNNEI. Trimming took off 6 bases at V and 0 bases at J, with 9 bases between the two ends. The DNA of the CDR3 is TGTGCCAGCAGAAGACGGAGCTCTGGAAACACCATATATTTT. Protein: CASRRRSSGNTIYF.

This CDR3 is CASSTGTSGRLDTQYF. Here the CDR3 DNA reads TGCGCCAGCAGCACGGGGACTAGCGGGAGGTTAGATACGCAGTATTTT. The chain employs TRBV5-1 and TRBJ2-3; TRBD2 matches at 15 bases. The V segment lost 4 bases and the J segment 5 bases; nucleotides outside the gene matches: 5. There are 16 residues in the CDR3. Germline assignment: CDR1 SGHRS and CDR2 YFSETQ.

This clonotype was observed many times. The genes are TRBV5-1 and TRBJ1-1; D unclear. This CDR3 has 16 amino acids. V was trimmed by 4 bases and J by 1 base, leaving 17 bases between them. Germline V lookup: CDR1 SGHRS, CDR2 YFSETQ. As DNA, the CDR3 is TGCGCCAGCAGCAGTTATAACCGGGCTACGAACACTGAAGCTTTCTTT. It yields the protein CASSSYNRATNTEAFF.

This clonotype was seen repeatedly, ten times or more. This sequence joins TRBV3-1 and TRBJ2-6; D assignment may be TRBD1 or TRBD2 (5 bases each). The CDR3 sequence is 15 residues long. Germline V lookup: CDR1 LGHDT, CDR2 YNNKEL (reference sequence). Trimming removed 2 bases at V and 4 bases at J, with 9 bases between. The CDR3 region is CASSQRGAGANVLTF. In nucleotides, the CDR3 is TGTGCCAGCAGCCAAAGAGGGGCGGGGGCCAACGTCCTGACTTTC.

Concerning this clonotype: Germline and junction disagree at one end, which may indicate a read error. V is TRBV7-7 and J is TRBJ2-1; D is undetermined. Germline CDR1 and CDR2: SSHAT and FNYEAQ (reference sequence). This CDR3 is 15 amino acids long. The CDR3 DNA sequence: TGTGCTAGCAGCTTAGCCCCGAGCCATTACAATGAGCAGTTCTTC. It encodes CASSLAPSHYNEQFF.

This clonotype was recorded many times. The chain has TRBV6-2 or TRBV6-3 and TRBJ2-1; the D gene is possibly TRBD2 (5 bases). The CDR3 has 12 amino acids. Germline CDR1 reads MNHEY; CDR2 reads SVGEGT. Trimming removed 8 bases at V and 7 bases at J, with 12 bases between. In DNA form, the CDR3 reads TGTGCCAGCCGGGGTAGGGCGAATGAGCAGTTCTTC. Translation gives CASRGRANEQFF.

The chain combines TRBV5-6 with TRBJ1-1; no reliable D call. CDR1 SGHDT and CDR2 YYEEEE come from the germline V gene. The CDR3 is made up of 13 amino acids. The V end lost 0 bases, the J end lost 6 bases, and 9 bases lay between the germline ends. DNA of the CDR3: TGTGCCAGCAGCTTGGCAGGAGGTGCTGAAGCTTTCTTT. Protein sequence: CASSLAGGAEAFF.

The CDR3 spells CASTIAPAVETQYF. CDR3 bases: TGTGCCAGCACGATAGCGCCCGCGGTAGAGACCCAGTACTTC. This chain links TRBV3-1 with TRBJ2-5, with a possible D match to TRBD2 (5 bases). Germline V CDR1 and CDR2: LGHDT, YNNKEL (reference sequence). V was shortened by 7 bases and J by 4 bases, with 16 bases between the two germline ends. The CDR3 totals 14 residues.

This clonotype came up many times. This chain connects TRBV7-2 to TRBJ2-2; unclear D gene. Germline values: CDR1 SGHTA, CDR2 FQGNSA. Deletions cut 4 bases from V and 6 bases from J, with 12 bases between. The CDR3 extends over 14 amino acids. Here the CDR3 DNA reads TGTGCCAGCAGCTCACGGGTGGGGTCCGGGGAGCTGTTTTTT. Translating gives CASSSRVGSGELFF.

The CDR3 DNA reads TGTGCCAGCAGCTTAATCGGAACTAGCACAGATACGCAGTATTTT. It specifies CASSLIGTSTDTQYF. The gene calls are TRBV7-9 and TRBJ2-3; D is undetermined. The CDR3 runs 15 residues. Trimming cost V 2 bases and J 0 bases, with 9 bases left between them. Germline V gene data show CDR1 as SEHNR and CDR2 as FQNEAQ (reference sequence).

The CDR3 coding sequence is TGTGCCAGCAGCTTGTGGACCCTGGGACCAGCTGGCACCGGGGAGCTGTTTTTT. Encoded protein: CASSLWTLGPAGTGELFF. The rearrangement uses TRBV9 and TRBJ2-2; D tentatively fits TRBD1 or TRBD2 (5 bases each). The germline V gene has CDR1 SGDLS and CDR2 YYNGEE. The CDR3 covers 18 residues. Trimming removed 4 bases at V and 4 bases at J, with 23 bases between.

This clonotype occurred many times. The chain links TRBV20-1 to TRBJ2-5, with 10 bases lining up with TRBD2. CDR1 is DFQATT and CDR2 is SNEGSKA in the germline V gene (reference sequence). Trimming removed 2 bases from V and 0 bases from J; junction bases left unmatched: 3. CDR3 length: 15 amino acids. CDR3 coding DNA: TGCAGTGCTAGAATTAGCGGGAGGCACCAAGAGACCCAGTACTTC. Amino acids: CSARISGRHQETQYF.

V usage is TRBV20-1 and J usage is TRBJ1-5; D is uncertain. V gave up 4 bases and J gave up 0 bases, with 16 bases separating them. CDR3 length equals 16 residues. The germline gives CDR1 DFQATT, CDR2 SNEGSKA (reference sequence). CDR3 sequence reads: CSAISPGMYSNQPQHF. DNA of the CDR3: TGCAGTGCTATCTCCCCCGGAATGTATAGCAATCAGCCCCAGCATTTT.

This clonotype was observed a handful of times. CDR3 nucleotide sequence: TGTGCCAGCAATTTCGGGGGCCCGGCTGGTTACGAGCAGTACTTC. This sequence encodes CASNFGGPAGYEQYF. The chain uses TRBV6-1 and TRBJ2-7; D may be TRBD1 or TRBD2 (6 bases each). Germline V CDR1 and CDR2: MNHNS, SASEGT. The V and J ends lost 7 bases and 4 bases respectively, with 20 bases between them. The CDR3 runs 15 residues.

This clonotype was recorded at least ten times. J is TRBJ1-5 and V is TRBV7-2, with no clear D. The CDR3 consists of 17 residues. V gave up 1 base and J gave up 3 bases, with 16 bases separating them. Germline CDR1 SGHTA, CDR2 FQGNSA. CDR3 bases: TGTGCCAGCAGCTTAGGGCAAATGGACGGTCCCAATCAGCCCCAGCATTTT. Encoded protein: CASSLGQMDGPNQPQHF.

This clonotype was observed many times. This chain uses TRBV7-2 with TRBJ2-1; D is possibly TRBD2 (5 bases). Per the germline V gene, CDR1 is SGHTA and CDR2 is FQGNSA. With 3 bases removed from V and 8 bases from J, the gap between germline ends came to 17 bases. This CDR3 comprises 15 residues. CDR3 DNA sequence: TGTGCCAGCAGCTTGGTCCCGGACTCTGGGGATGAGCAGTTCTTC. Translating gives CASSLVPDSGDEQFF.

In regard to this clonotype: Sequence at one end of the junction differs from germline and may be a read error. J is TRBJ2-5 and V is TRBV27; TRBD1 or TRBD2 may be the D gene (5 bases each). This CDR3 region has 11 residues. The germline V gene encodes CDR1 MNHEY and CDR2 SMNVEV (reference sequence). CDR3 region: CASSLQGGWNF. The CDR3 coding sequence is TGTGCCAGCAGTTTGCAGGGCGGGTGGAACTTC.

The sample holds a few counts of this clonotype. V is TRBV24-1 and J is TRBJ2-6; D may be TRBD1 (5 bases). The CDR3 runs 16 residues. V lost 4 bases and J 0 bases, leaving 9 bases between the germline ends. Germline V gives CDR1 KGHDR, CDR2 SFDVKD. The CDR3 loop reads CATSEYDSSGANVLTF. The CDR3 coding sequence is TGTGCCACCAGTGAATACGACAGCTCTGGGGCCAACGTCCTGACTTTC.

This chain uses TRBV4-1 with TRBJ1-4, with D possibly TRBD1 on 5 matching bases. Trimming took off 1 base at V and 8 bases at J, with 17 bases between the two ends. Germline loops: CDR1 MGHRA, CDR2 YSYEKL. The CDR3 runs 16 residues. CDR3 in amino acids: CASSQGGVREGEKLFF. The CDR3 region has the DNA TGCGCCAGCAGCCAAGGCGGGGTCAGGGAGGGCGAAAAACTGTTTTTT.

The DNA for the CDR3 is TGTGCCAGCAGTGCCACAACTAATGAAAAACTGTTTTTT. As protein: CASSATTNEKLFF. V gene TRBV27 combines with J gene TRBJ1-4; D not resolved. The CDR3 contains 13 residues. Germline values: CDR1 MNHEY, CDR2 SMNVEV (reference sequence). V lost 5 bases to trimming and J lost 0 bases, with 4 bases between them.

A remark on this clonotype: A much larger clonotype is one base distant, so this may be a read error. J is TRBJ2-1 and V is TRBV6-2 or TRBV6-3; 8 nucleotides match TRBD2. This CDR3 is 15 amino acids long. In germline, CDR1 is MNHEY, CDR2 SVGEGT. The junction had 4 bases not matched to a gene; V was cut back by 3 bases and J by 3 bases. The chain's CDR3 is CASSYFSGGYNEQFF. CDR3 sequence (DNA): TGTGCCAGCAGTTATTTCAGCGGGGGCTACAATGAGCAGTTCTTC.

As for this clonotype: Given a much more abundant clone one base away, this may be a read error. This chain links TRBV2 with TRBJ2-1; tentative D call: TRBD1 (5 bases). The CDR3 contains 14 residues. Germline CDR1 SNHLY, CDR2 FYNNEI. Deletions cut 7 bases from V and 1 base from J, with 11 bases between. CDR3 nucleotides: TGTGCCAGCACCCACAGGCTATCCTACAATGAGCAGTTCTTC. It is translated as CASTHRLSYNEQFF.

This clonotype was seen a few times. The rearrangement joins TRBV7-2 to TRBJ1-4; weak D call: TRBD1 (5 bases). Germline V gene lookup returns CDR1 SGHTA and CDR2 FQGNSA. Trimming stripped 1 base from V and 6 bases from J, with 12 bases between. The CDR3 runs to 15 residues. CDR3 DNA: TGTGCCAGCAGCTTAGGGGGGAGGGTCTATGAAAAACTGTTTTTT. This encodes CASSLGGRVYEKLFF.